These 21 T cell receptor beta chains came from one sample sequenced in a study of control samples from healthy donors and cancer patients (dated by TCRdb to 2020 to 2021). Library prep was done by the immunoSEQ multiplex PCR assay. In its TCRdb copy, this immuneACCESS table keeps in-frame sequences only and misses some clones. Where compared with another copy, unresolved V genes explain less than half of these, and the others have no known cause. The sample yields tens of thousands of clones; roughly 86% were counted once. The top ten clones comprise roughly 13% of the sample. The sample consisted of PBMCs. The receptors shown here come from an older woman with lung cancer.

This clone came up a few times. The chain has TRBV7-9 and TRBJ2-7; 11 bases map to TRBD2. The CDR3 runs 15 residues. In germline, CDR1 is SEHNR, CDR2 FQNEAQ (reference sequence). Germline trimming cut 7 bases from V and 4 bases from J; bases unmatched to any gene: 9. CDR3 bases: TGTGCCAGCACCACCAGACTAGCGGGACGGTACGAGCAGTACTTC. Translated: CASTTRLAGRYEQYF. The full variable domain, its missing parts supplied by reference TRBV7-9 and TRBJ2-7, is DTGVSQNPRHKITKRGQNVTFRCDPISEHNRLYWYRQTLGQGPEFLTYFQNEAQLEKSRLLSDRFSAERPKGSFSTLEIQRTEQGDSAMYLCASTTRLAGRYEQYFGPGTRLTVT.

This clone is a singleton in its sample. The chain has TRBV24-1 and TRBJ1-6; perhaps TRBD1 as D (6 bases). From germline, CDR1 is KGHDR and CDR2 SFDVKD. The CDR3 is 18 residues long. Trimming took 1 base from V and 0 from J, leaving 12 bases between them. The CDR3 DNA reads TGTGCCACCAGTGATTTAAGGGGGGCGAGCTCCTATAATTCACCCCTCCACTTT. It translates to CATSDLRGASSYNSPLHF.

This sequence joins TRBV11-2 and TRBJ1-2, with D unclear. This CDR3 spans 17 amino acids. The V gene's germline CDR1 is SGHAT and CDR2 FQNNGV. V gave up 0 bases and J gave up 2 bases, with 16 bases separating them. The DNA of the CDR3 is TGTGCCAGCAGCTTAGACGGGTGGAGAGAACGCAACTATGGCTACACCTTC. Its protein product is CASSLDGWRERNYGYTF.

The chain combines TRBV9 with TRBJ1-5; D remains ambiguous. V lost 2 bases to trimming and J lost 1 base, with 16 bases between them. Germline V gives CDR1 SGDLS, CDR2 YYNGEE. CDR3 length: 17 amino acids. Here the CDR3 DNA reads TGTGCCAGCAGCGTTCTTCTGTACGTTGGAAGCAATCAGCCCCAGCATTTT. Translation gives CASSVLLYVGSNQPQHF.

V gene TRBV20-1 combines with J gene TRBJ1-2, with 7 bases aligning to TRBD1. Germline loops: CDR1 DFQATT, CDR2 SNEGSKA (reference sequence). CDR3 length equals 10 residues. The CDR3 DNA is TGCAGCTCACAGGGGTCTGGCTACACCTTC. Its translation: CSSQGSGYTF.

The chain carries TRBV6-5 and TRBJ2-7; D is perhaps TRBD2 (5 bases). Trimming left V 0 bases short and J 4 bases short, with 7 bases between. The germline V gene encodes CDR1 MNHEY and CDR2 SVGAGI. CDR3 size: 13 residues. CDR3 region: CASSYSGEYEQYF. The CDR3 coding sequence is TGTGCCAGCAGTTACTCCGGGGAATACGAGCAGTACTTC.

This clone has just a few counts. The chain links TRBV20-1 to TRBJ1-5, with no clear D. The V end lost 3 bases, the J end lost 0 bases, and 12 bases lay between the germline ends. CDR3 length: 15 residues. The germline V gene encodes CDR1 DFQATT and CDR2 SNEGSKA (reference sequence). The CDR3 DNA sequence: TGCAGTGCTAGTAATACAGAGGATAGCAATCAGCCCCAGCATTTT. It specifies CSASNTEDSNQPQHF.

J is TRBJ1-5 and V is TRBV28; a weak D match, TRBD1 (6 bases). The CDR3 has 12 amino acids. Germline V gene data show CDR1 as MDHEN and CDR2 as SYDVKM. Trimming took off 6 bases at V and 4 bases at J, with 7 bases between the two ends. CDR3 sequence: CASSQGNQPQHF. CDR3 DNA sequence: TGTGCCAGCAGCCAGGGGAATCAGCCCCAGCATTTT.

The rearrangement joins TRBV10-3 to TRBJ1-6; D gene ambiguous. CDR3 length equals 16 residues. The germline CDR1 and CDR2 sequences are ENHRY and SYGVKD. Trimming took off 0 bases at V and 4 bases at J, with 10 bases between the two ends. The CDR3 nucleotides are TGTGCCATCAGTGAGTCAACAGCAACTTATAATTCACCCCTCCACTTT. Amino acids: CAISESTATYNSPLHF.

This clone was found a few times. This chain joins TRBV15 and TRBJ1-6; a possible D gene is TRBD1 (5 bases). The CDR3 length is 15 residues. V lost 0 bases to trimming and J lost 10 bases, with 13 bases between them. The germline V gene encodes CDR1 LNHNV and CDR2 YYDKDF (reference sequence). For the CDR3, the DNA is TGTGCCACCAGCAGAGAGTCCAGGGTCGGCTCACCCCTCCACTTT. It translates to CATSRESRVGSPLHF.

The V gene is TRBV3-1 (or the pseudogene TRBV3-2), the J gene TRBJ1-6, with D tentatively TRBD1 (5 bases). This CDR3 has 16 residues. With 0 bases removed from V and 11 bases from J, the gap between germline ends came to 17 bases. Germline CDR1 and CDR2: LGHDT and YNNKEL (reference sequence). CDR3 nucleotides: TGTGCCAGCAGCCAAGAGGCACTGGGGCTTATGACACCCCTCCACTTT. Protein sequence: CASSQEALGLMTPLHF.

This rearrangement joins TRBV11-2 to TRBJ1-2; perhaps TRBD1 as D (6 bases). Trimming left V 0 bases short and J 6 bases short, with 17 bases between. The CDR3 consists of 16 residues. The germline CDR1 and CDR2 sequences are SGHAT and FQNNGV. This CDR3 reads CASSLDLNRVGNGYTF. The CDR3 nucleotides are TGTGCCAGCAGCTTAGATCTGAACAGGGTGGGAAATGGCTACACCTTC.

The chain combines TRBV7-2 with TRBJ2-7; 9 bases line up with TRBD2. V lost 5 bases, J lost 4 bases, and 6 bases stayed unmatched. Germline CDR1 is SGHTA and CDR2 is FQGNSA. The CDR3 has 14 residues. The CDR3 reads CASSRGGVTYEQYF. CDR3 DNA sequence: TGTGCCAGCAGCCGCGGGGGGGTTACATACGAGCAGTACTTC.

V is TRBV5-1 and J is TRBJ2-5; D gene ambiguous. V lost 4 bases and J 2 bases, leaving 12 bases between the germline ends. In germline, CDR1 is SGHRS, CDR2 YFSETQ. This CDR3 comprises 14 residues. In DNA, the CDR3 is TGCGCCAGCAGCACCGGTCAGCCACAAGAGACCCAGTACTTC. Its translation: CASSTGQPQETQYF. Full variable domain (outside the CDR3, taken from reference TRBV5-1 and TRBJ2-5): KAGVTQTPRYLIKTRGQQVTLSCSPISGHRSVSWYQQTPGQGLQFLFEYFSETQRNKGNFPGRFSGRQFSNSRSEMNVSTLELGDSALYLCASSTGQPQETQYFGPGTRLLVL.

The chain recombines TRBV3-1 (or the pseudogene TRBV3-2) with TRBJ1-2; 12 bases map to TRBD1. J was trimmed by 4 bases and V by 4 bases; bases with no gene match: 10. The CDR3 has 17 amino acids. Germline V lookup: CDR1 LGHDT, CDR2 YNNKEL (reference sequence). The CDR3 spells CASSPIGTGGLFYGYTF. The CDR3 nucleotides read TGTGCCAGCAGCCCTATAGGGACAGGGGGCTTGTTCTATGGCTACACCTTC.

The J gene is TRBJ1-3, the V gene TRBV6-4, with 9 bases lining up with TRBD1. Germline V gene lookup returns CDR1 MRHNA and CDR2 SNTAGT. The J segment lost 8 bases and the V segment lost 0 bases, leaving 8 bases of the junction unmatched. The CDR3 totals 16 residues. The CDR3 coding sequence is TGTGCCAGCAGTGACTCGATAGCACAGGGGGCTGACACCATATATTTT. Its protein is CASSDSIAQGADTIYF.

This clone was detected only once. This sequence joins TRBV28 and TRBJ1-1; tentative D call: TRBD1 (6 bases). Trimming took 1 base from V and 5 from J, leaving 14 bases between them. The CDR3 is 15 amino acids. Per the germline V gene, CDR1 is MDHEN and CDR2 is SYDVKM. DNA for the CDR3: TGTGCCAGCAGTTTATTGGGGGGGCCATCAACTGAAGCTTTCTTT. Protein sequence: CASSLLGGPSTEAFF. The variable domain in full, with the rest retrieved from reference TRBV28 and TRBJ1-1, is DVKVTQSSRYLVKRTGEKVFLECVQDMDHENMFWYRQDPGLGLRLIYFSYDVKMKEKGDIPEGYSVSREKKERFSLILESASTNQTSMYLCASSLLGGPSTEAFFGQGTRLTVV.

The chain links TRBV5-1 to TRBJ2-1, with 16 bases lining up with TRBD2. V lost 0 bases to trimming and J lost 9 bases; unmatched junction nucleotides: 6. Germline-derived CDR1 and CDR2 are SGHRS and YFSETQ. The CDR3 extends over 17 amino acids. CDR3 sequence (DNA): TGCGCCAGCAGCTTGGAGGGACTAGCGGGAGGGCCCTCTGAGCAGTTCTTC. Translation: CASSLEGLAGGPSEQFF.

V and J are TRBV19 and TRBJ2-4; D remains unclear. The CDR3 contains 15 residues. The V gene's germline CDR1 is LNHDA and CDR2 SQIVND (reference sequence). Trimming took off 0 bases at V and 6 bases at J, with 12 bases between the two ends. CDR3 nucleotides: TGTGCCAGTAGTATAGATCCATCTTCGGTAAACATTCAGTACTTC. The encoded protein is CASSIDPSSVNIQYF.

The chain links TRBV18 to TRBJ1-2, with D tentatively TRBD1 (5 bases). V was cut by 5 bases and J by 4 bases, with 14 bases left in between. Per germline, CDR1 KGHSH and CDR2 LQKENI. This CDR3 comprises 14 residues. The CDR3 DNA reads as TGTGCCAGCTCAACCGGGACTGAGGGCTATGGCTACACCTTC. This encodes CASSTGTEGYGYTF.

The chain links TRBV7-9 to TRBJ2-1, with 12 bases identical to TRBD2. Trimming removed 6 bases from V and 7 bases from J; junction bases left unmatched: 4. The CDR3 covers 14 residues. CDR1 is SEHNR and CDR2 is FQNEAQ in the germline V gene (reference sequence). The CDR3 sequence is CASRPLAGGNEQFF. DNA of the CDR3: TGTGCCAGCAGGCCTCTAGCGGGGGGGAATGAGCAGTTCTTC.